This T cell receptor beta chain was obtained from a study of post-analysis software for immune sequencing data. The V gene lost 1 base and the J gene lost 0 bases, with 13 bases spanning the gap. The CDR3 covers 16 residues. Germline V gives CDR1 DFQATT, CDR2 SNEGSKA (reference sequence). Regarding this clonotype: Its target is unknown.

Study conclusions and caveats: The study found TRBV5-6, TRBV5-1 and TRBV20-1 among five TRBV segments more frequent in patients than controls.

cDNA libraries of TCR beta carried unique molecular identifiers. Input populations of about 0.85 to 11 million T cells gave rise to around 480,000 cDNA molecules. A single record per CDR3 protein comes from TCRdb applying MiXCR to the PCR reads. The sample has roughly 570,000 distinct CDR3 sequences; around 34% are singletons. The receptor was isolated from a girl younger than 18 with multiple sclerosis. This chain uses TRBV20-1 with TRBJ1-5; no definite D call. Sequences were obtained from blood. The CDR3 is CSARVGVGYSNQPQHF. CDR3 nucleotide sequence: TGCAGTGCTAGAGTCGGCGTGGGATATAGCAATCAGCCCCAGCATTTT.